What follows are 10 T cell receptor beta chains derived from one specimen sequenced in a study of T cells in Graves' hyperthyroidism and ophthalmopathy. Amplification targeted TCR beta CDR3 regions from RNA transcripts. First-round RT-PCR targeting the TCR CDR3 was performed with the HTBI primer set. TCRdb re-called the multiplex PCR reads with MiXCR, one entry per CDR3 protein. This sample has about 640,000 distinct CDR3 sequences; around 20% occur once, and the top ten carry about 34%. The specimen sequenced was blood. Receptors originate from a man aged 25-40 years with Graves' ophthalmopathy.

This clonotype was seen only a few times. V is TRBV27 and J is TRBJ2-7; D is possibly TRBD2 (6 bases). Germline V gene lookup returns CDR1 MNHEY and CDR2 SMNVEV (reference sequence). The V and J ends lost 6 bases and 3 bases respectively, with 12 bases between them. This CDR3 contains 13 residues. CDR3 bases: TGTGCCAGCAGAGCCGGGACTCACTACGAGCAGTACTTC. It encodes CASRAGTHYEQYF.

Comment on this clonotype: This CDR3 fails to terminate in the conserved phenylalanine or tryptophan, so it likely reflects a read error. The chain joins TRBV20-1 to TRBJ2-1; 7 bases align to TRBD1. The CDR3 spans 16 residues. V was pared by 3 bases and J by 3 bases, with 11 bases of the junction left unmatched. Per the germline V gene, CDR1 is DFQATT and CDR2 is SNEGSKA (reference sequence). In nucleotides, the CDR3 is TGCAGTGCTAGCCCTCTCCGGGACAGATTCTACAATGAGCAGTTCTTA. It specifies CSASPLRDRFYNEQFL.

This clonotype was seen more than once but under ten times. The chain uses TRBV29-1 and TRBJ2-7; D possibly corresponds to TRBD2 (6 bases). Deletions cut 5 bases from V and 3 bases from J, with 20 bases between. The CDR3 covers 15 residues. Germline values: CDR1 SQVTM, CDR2 ANQGSEA. The CDR3 region has the DNA TGCAGCGTTCTTAGGCGGGACGGGACCCGCTACGAGCAGTACTTC. Its translation: CSVLRRDGTRYEQYF.

The sample holds many counts of this clonotype. The chain joins TRBV11-2 to TRBJ2-5; TRBD1 matches at 7 bases. CDR1 and CDR2 (germline): SGHAT, FQNNGV. J lost 0 bases, V lost 5 bases, and 3 bases had no gene match. The CDR3 extends over 14 amino acids. CDR3 DNA sequence: TGTGCCAGCAGCACCACAGGGGACCAAGAGACCCAGTACTTC. Translation: CASSTTGDQETQYF.

This clonotype was recorded once. The V call is TRBV6-5, the J call TRBJ2-7; D perhaps matches TRBD1 (5 bases). V lost 0 bases and J 2 bases, leaving 11 bases between the germline ends. The CDR3 is made up of 15 amino acids. Germline loops: CDR1 MNHEY, CDR2 SVGAGI. CDR3 sequence: CASSYSATATYEQYF. As DNA, the CDR3 is TGTGCCAGCAGTTACTCGGCGACAGCAACCTACGAGCAGTACTTC.

V usage is TRBV7-9 and J usage is TRBJ1-4; TRBD1 matches 12 bases. CDR3 length: 15 amino acids. Germline CDR1 is SEHNR and CDR2 is FQNEAQ (reference sequence). J lost 9 bases, V lost 8 bases, and 10 bases had no gene match. The CDR3 DNA follows: TGTGCCAGCGGTGGCGTCGGGACAGGGGGCCAAAAACTGTTTTTT. It codes for CASGGVGTGGQKLFF.

The gene calls are TRBV6-1 and TRBJ1-2, with TRBD1 matching over 8 bases. After removal of 0 bases from V and 10 bases from J, the junction contained 10 bases not matched to a gene. This CDR3 spans 15 amino acids. Germline V gene sequence: CDR1 MNHNS, CDR2 SASEGT. CDR3 bases: TGTGCCAGCAGTGAAGCGGGGGCCGTGGACAGGGACTACACCTTC. The encoded protein is CASSEAGAVDRDYTF.

In its sample, this clonotype was seen many times. V is TRBV12-3 or TRBV12-4 and J is TRBJ2-1; TRBD1 matches at 10 bases. The CDR3 runs 16 residues. The V gene end was trimmed by 5 bases and the J gene end by 8 bases; junction bases not matched to a gene: 12. The DNA of the CDR3 is TGTGCCAGCAGTATTGCCGGGACAGGGGTCTCGGATGAGCAGTTCTTC. It specifies CASSIAGTGVSDEQFF.

This chain joins TRBV29-1 and TRBJ1-2; possibly TRBD1 for D (5 bases). Germline assignment: CDR1 SQVTM and CDR2 ANQGSEA. Deletions cut 4 bases from V and 8 bases from J, with 20 bases between. The CDR3 extends over 14 amino acids. In DNA, the CDR3 is TGCAGCGTTGGGGGCTCCTCATTGAGGGGCGGCTACACCTTC. Translating gives CSVGGSSLRGGYTF.

This clonotype was detected only a few times. V gene TRBV15 combines with J gene TRBJ1-5; the D gene is possibly TRBD1 (5 bases). The V and J ends lost 2 bases and 1 base respectively, with 15 bases between them. This CDR3 contains 17 residues. The germline V gene has CDR1 LNHNV and CDR2 YYDKDF (reference sequence). CDR3 region: CATSRNQGAGSNQPQHF. The DNA for the CDR3 is TGTGCCACCAGCAGAAATCAAGGGGCTGGCAGCAATCAGCCCCAGCATTTT.